A selection of T cell receptor beta chains follows, all from one sample in a study of T and B cells in COVID-19 patients. TCRdb fed the multiplex PCR reads into MiXCR, producing one record per CDR3 protein. The sample consists of roughly 9,500 distinct CDR3 sequences, 25% to 30% of them appearing once. Material: blood. Every receptor here comes from a human donor who had recovered from COVID-19. Both conserved end residues are part of each CDR3.

V gene,CDR3 protein
TRBV29-1,CSVEDTGSEAFF
TRBV30,CAWGTGSSYNSPLHF
TRBV5-1,CASSLVGTEHTGELFF
TRBV29-1,CSVRAGTGSYGYTF
TRBV15,CATSRGDRNYGYTF
TRBV6-5,CASSYSTGAREKLFF
TRBV6-5,CASSYGGLAGGMETQYF
TRBV6-1,CASNLQGAPTEAFF
TRBV18,CASSLGTNTEAFF
TRBV30,CAWSVHRGPGNTIYF
TRBV7-6,CASSLAPSGVQETQYF
TRBV6-2/TRBV6-3,CATLTAGGHQPQHF
TRBV19,CASSITRTSGEYEQYF
TRBV10-3,CAIGGERWTGELFF
TRBV30,CAWSVRGRGPYEQYF
TRBV7-6,CASSLRLAGNNEQFF
TRBV29-1,CSVRPGTGTYGTEAFF
TRBV5-1,CASSLGWSGDGYTF
TRBV7-9,CASSLAGAGNYGYTF
TRBV6-5,CASTARANYGYTF
TRBV6-5,CVSSFRLAVNEQFF
TRBV30,CASSLVGQGAYEQYF
TRBV27,CASSLGGAQGYTF
TRBV30,CAWVNTGGVGEAFF
TRBV19,CAPRPGGNRSSYEQYF
TRBV27,CASSISGTNYEQYF
TRBV6-5,CASSYDRYDGYTF
TRBV30,CAWSRRGVTDTQYF
TRBV6-1,CASRGGRAGYNEQFF
TRBV20-1,CSAARGGLSSYEQYF
TRBV19,CASTTGNQETQYF
TRBV13,CASSLGTGGYGYTF
TRBV7-9,CASSLAGGNEQFF
TRBV12-3/TRBV12-4,CASSTGLAGEDEQFF
TRBV7-6,CASSLAGGQTEAFF
TRBV7-6,CASSPQNTNEQYF
TRBV11-1,CASSTGQGPDTQYF
TRBV27,CASILRVGGWNEQFF
TRBV7-9,CASSLDRGTGGYGYTF
TRBV5-1,CASSLVPGGTGELFF
TRBV6-5,CASATTGTINTEAFF
TRBV4-2,CASSQVAGENTGELFF
TRBV7-2,CASSRGGENSPLHF
TRBV18,CASSPPGGFVQETQYF
TRBV19,CASSKDRGGGYQPQHF
TRBV20-1,CSARTGTGRADTQYF
TRBV7-6,CASSLAGGNSPLHF
TRBV30,CAWSLLRTGAGNSPLHF
TRBV6-5,CASSGTGNYGYTF
TRBV30,CAWRDNRRNEQYF
TRBV19,CASGDRNTEAFF
TRBV4-2,CASSPNPGTSGTDTQYF
TRBV27,CASSLGGWLNEKLFF
TRBV6-2/TRBV6-3,CASRRVGTDTQYF
TRBV28,CASSLLYQDTQYF
TRBV19,CASTTGLAGPEAYTQYF